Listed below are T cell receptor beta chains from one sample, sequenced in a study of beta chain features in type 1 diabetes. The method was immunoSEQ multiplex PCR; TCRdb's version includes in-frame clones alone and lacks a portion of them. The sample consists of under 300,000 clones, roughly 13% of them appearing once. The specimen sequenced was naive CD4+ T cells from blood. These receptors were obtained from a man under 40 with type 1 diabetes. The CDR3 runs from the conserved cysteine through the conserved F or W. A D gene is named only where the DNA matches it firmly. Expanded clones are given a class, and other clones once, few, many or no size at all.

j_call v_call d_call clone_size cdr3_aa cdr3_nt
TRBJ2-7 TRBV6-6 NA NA CASTPGVYSEQYF TGTGCCAGCACTCCGGGGGTATACAGCGAGCAGTACTTC
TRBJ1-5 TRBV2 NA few CASTGDNQPQHF TGTGCCAGCACAGGGGACAATCAGCCCCAGCATTTT
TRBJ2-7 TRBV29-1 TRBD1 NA CSVVRGHEQYF TGCAGCGTTGTAAGGGGGCACGAGCAGTACTTC
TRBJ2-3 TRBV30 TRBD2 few CAWRLAGGTDTQYF TGTGCCTGGAGACTAGCGGGTGGCACAGATACGCAGTATTTT
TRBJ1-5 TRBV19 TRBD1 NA CASSLQGDSNQPQHF TGTGCCAGTAGTCTACAGGGGGATAGCAATCAGCCCCAGCATTTT
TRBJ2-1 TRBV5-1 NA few CASSPGSNNEQFF TGCGCCAGCAGCCCGGGATCCAACAATGAGCAGTTCTTC
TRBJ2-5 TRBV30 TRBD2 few CAWSMGLAGAQETQYF TGTGCCTGGAGTATGGGTCTAGCGGGCGCCCAAGAGACCCAGTACTTC
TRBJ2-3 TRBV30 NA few CAWSVQGGTDTQYF TGTGCCTGGAGTGTACAGGGTGGCACAGATACGCAGTATTTT
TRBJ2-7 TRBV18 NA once CASSPASYEQYF TGTGCCAGCTCACCAGCCAGTTACGAGCAGTACTTC
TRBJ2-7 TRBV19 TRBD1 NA CASRRTGEGSYEQYF TGTGCCAGTAGAAGGACAGGGGAGGGCTCCTACGAGCAGTACTTC
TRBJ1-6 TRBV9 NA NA CASSPDPGGSTLHF TGTGCCAGCAGCCCGGACCCCGGGGGGAGTACCCTCCACTTT
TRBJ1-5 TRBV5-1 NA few CASSLEGVDQPQHF TGCGCCAGCAGCTTGGAAGGGGTCGATCAGCCCCAGCATTTT
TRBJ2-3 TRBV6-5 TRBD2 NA CASSRAGVSTDTQYF TGTGCCAGCAGCCGAGCGGGAGTGAGCACAGATACGCAGTATTTT
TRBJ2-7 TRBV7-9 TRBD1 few CASSQAPGGGTYEQYF TGTGCCAGCAGCCAGGCGCCAGGGGGTGGGACCTACGAGCAGTACTTC
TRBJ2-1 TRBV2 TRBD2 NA CASSVRASGGNEQFF TGTGCCAGCAGTGTGCGTGCTAGCGGGGGGAATGAGCAGTTCTTC
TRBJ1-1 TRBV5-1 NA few CASSWQGLGTEAFF TGCGCCAGCAGCTGGCAGGGGCTAGGCACTGAAGCTTTCTTT
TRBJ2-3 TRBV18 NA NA CASSPPNTDTQYF TGTGCCAGCTCACCGCCTAACACAGATACGCAGTATTTT
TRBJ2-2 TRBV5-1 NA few CASSLRAEGTGELFF TGCGCCAGCAGCTTGAGAGCGGAAGGGACCGGGGAGCTGTTTTTT
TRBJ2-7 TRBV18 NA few CASSLTGPPYEQYF TGTGCCAGCTCCTTGACAGGCCCCCCCTACGAGCAGTACTTC
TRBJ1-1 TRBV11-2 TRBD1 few CASKQGVDTEAFF TGTGCCAGCAAACAGGGGGTGGATACTGAAGCTTTCTTT
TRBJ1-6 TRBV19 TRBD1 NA CASSTGSSYNSPLHF TGTGCCAGTTCGACAGGGAGCTCCTATAATTCACCCCTCCACTTT
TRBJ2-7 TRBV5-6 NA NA CASSLSRYEQYF TGTGCCAGCAGCCTGAGCCGGTACGAGCAGTACTTC
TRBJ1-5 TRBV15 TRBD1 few CATSMGQGALGSNQPQHF TGTGCCACCAGCATGGGACAGGGGGCTCTTGGGAGCAATCAGCCCCAGCATTTT
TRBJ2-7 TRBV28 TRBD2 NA CASTRSGTYEQYF TGTGCCAGCACCCGTAGCGGGACCTACGAGCAGTACTTC
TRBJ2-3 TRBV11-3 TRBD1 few CASSQRDRGRVDTQYF TGTGCCAGCAGCCAAAGGGACAGGGGGCGCGTAGATACGCAGTATTTT
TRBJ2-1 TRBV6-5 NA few CASSNPGVNEQFF TGTGCCAGCAGTAATCCGGGTGTGAATGAGCAGTTCTTC
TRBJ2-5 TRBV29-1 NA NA CSVGGSELGEQYF TGCAGCGTTGGAGGGTCGGAGCTTGGGGAGCAGTACTTC
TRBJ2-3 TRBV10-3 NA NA CAISERGDTQYF TGTGCCATCAGTGAGAGGGGCGATACGCAGTATTTT
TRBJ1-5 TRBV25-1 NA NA CASSVNSNQPQHF TGTGCCAGCAGTGTTAATAGCAATCAGCCCCAGCATTTT
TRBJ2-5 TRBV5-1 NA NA CASSFSVPQETQYF TGCGCCAGCAGCTTTTCAGTGCCCCAAGAGACCCAGTACTTC
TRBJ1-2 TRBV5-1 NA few CASSGRGGAQGGYTF TGCGCCAGCAGCGGCCGCGGGGGCGCCCAGGGAGGCTACACCTTC
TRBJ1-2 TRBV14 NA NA CASSQVRSDYGYTF TGTGCCAGCAGCCAAGTGAGGAGCGACTATGGCTACACCTTC
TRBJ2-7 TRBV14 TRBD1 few CASSPLGGQGIYEQYF TGTGCCAGCAGCCCACTGGGGGGACAGGGGATCTACGAGCAGTACTTC
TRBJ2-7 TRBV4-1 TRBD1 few CASSPGQGPTTYEQYF TGCGCCAGCAGCCCGGGACAGGGACCTACAACCTACGAGCAGTACTTC
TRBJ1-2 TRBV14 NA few CASSQDTVNGYTF TGTGCCAGCAGCCAAGACACAGTGAATGGCTACACCTTC
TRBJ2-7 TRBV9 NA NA CASSVGSPYEQYF TGTGCCAGCAGCGTAGGTTCCCCTTACGAGCAGTACTTC
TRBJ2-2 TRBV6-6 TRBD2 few CADSGGPGTGELFF TGTGCCGACAGCGGGGGGCCAGGCACCGGGGAGCTGTTTTTT
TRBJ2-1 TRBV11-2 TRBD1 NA CASSLQGEQFF TGTGCCAGCAGCCTACAGGGGGAGCAGTTCTTC
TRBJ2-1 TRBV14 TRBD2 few CASSRTSGRPREQFF TGTGCCAGCAGCCGGACTAGCGGGAGGCCCCGTGAGCAGTTCTTC
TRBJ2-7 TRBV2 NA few CASSPNFYEQYF TGTGCCAGCAGTCCTAACTTTTACGAGCAGTACTTC
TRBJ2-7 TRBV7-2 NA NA CASSPGIPYEQYF TGTGCCAGCAGTCCGGGGATCCCCTACGAGCAGTACTTC
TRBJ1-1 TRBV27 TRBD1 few CASSLSGQRNTEAFF TGTGCCAGCAGTTTATCGGGACAGAGAAACACTGAAGCTTTCTTT
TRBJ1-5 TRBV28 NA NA CASSLYRQGNQPQHF TGTGCCAGCAGTTTATATCGCCAGGGTAATCAGCCCCAGCATTTT
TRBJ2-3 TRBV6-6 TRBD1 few CASSPPQGATDTQYF TGTGCCAGCAGTCCACCTCAGGGGGCCACAGATACGCAGTATTTT
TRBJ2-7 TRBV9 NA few CASSTWDSEQYF TGTGCCAGCAGCACTTGGGACTCCGAGCAGTACTTC
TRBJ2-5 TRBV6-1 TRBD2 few CASTVAGVQTQYF TGTGCCAGCACCGTAGCGGGAGTGCAGACCCAGTACTTC
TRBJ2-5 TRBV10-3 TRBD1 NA CAISAGGQETQYF TGTGCCATCAGCGCAGGGGGCCAGGAGACCCAGTACTTC
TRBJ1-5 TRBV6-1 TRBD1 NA CASSVTGAGNQPQHF TGTGCCAGCAGCGTGACAGGGGCAGGCAATCAGCCCCAGCATTTT
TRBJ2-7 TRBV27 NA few CASSLYGSGSSYEQYF TGTGCCAGCAGTTTATATGGCAGCGGAAGCTCCTACGAGCAGTACTTC
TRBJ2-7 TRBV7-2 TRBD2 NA CASSLAAGVGEQYF TGTGCCAGCAGCTTAGCAGCGGGAGTAGGCGAGCAGTACTTC
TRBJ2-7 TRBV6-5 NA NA CASSKNYEQYF TGTGCCAGCTCAAAAAACTACGAGCAGTACTTC
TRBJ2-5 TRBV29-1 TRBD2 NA CSVRGGEETQYF TGCAGCGTCCGGGGGGGGGAAGAGACCCAGTACTTC
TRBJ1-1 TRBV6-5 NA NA CASTAGPEAFF TGTGCCAGCACCGCGGGCCCTGAAGCTTTCTTT
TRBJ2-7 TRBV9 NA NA CASSVAPIAYEQYF TGTGCCAGCAGCGTAGCCCCCATAGCATACGAGCAGTACTTC
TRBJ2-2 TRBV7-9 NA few CASSLGLNANTGELFF TGTGCCAGCAGCTTAGGTCTAAACGCGAACACCGGGGAGCTGTTTTTT
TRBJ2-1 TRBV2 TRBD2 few CASSEGGTEQFF TGTGCCAGCAGTGAGGGGGGGACGGAGCAGTTCTTC
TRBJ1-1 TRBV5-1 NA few CASSLDRVTEAFF TGCGCCAGCAGCTTGGACAGGGTTACTGAAGCTTTCTTT